The present T cell receptor (beta chain) was sequenced within a study of type 1 and type 2 diabetes patients. The overall study: Sequencing for the whole study yielded about 20 million paired-end reads. General observations from the study: Between type 2 diabetes and control samples, V and J usage averaged roughly 0.97 correlation. In type 2 diabetes, highly-expanded CD4+ clones took a median around 4% of reads. Some expanded clones seen only in T1D might occur in additional T2D or control samples.

Worth noting for this clonotype: Its antigen is not identified.

Amplification started from genomic DNA. Multiplex PCR with 30 forward and 13 reverse primers amplified the TCR beta CDR3. TCRdb called the multiplex PCR reads again in MiXCR, with one record for every CDR3 protein. The repertoire holds about 270,000 distinct CDR3 sequences, more than 40% seen once, with roughly an eighth in the top ten. V was clipped by 5 bases and J by 4 bases, with 11 bases between them. From germline, CDR1 is SGHVS and CDR2 FQNEAQ. CDR3 size: 14 residues. This TCR was recovered from a man aged 18 to 29 with type 2 diabetes. The chain couples TRBV7-8 to TRBJ2-2; the D gene is possibly TRBD1 (5 bases). The specimen sequenced was peripheral blood mononuclear cells (PBMCs). The CDR3 loop reads CASSAQGGTGELFF. The CDR3 region has the DNA TGTGCCAGCAGCGCGCAGGGTGGCACCGGGGAGCTGTTTTTT.